This T cell receptor beta chain was sequenced during a study of T cells in Graves' hyperthyroidism and ophthalmopathy. The CDR3 has 14 residues. After removal of 2 bases from V and 2 bases from J, the junction contained 0 bases not matched to a gene. This clonotype has more than one count but fewer than ten. Researchers took RNA transcripts and amplified the TCR beta CDR3 regions from them. First-round RT-PCR targeting the TCR CDR3 was performed with the HTBI primer set. In TCRdb, the multiplex PCR reads were re-called with MiXCR into one record per CDR3 protein. The data show about 300,000 distinct CDR3 sequences, with 16% seen just once and around a third held by the top ten.

This clonotype was obtained from a man aged 25-45 years with Graves' hyperthyroidism. V gene TRBV12-3 or TRBV12-4 combines with J gene TRBJ1-3, with TRBD1 matching 7 bases. Specimen: blood. Written as DNA, the CDR3 is TGTGCCAGCAGTTTACAGGGGGCTGGAAACACCATATATTTT. This encodes CASSLQGAGNTIYF.